Given below is one TCR beta chain in context. The time point denotes: peripheral blood 6 weeks after treatment start. Sampling of each patient yielded between 1 and 8 specimens, collected pretreatment and on-treatment. The assay was immunoSEQ multiplex PCR, and TCRdb's table has in-frame clones only and misses some. The repertoire holds tens of thousands of clones, with more than 75% as singletons. Trimming cost V 2 bases and J 0 bases, with 5 bases left between them. This CDR3 is built from 14 residues. Germline V gene lookup returns CDR1 KGHSH and CDR2 LQKENI. These data originate in a study of PD-L1 blockade in urothelial cancer.

This chain links TRBV18 with TRBJ2-4; unclear D gene. The source was PBMCs, collected around atezolizumab (anti-PD-L1) treatment. The receptor was isolated from a man between 60 and 70 years old with urothelial cancer. This chain's CDR3 is CASSPTIAKNIQYF. For the CDR3, the DNA is TGTGCCAGCTCACCAACAATAGCCAAAAACATTCAGTACTTC.